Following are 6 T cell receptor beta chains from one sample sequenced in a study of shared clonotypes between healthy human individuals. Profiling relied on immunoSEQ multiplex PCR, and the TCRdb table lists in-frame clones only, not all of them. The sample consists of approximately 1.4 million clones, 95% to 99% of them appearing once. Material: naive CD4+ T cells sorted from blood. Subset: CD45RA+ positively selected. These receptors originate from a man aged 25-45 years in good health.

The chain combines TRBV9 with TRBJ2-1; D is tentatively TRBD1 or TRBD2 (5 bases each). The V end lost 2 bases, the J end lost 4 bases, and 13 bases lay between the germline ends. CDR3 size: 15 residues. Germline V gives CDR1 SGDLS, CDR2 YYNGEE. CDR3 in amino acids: CASSVGTRLYNEQFF. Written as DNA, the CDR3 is TGTGCCAGCAGCGTCGGGACCAGGCTTTACAATGAGCAGTTCTTC.

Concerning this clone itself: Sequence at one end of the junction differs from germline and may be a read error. CDR3: CASSPRTSGSRDTQYF. The CDR3 nucleotides are TGTGCCAGCAGCCCCAGGACTAGCGGGAGCAGAGATACGCAGTATTTT. The chain joins TRBV27 to TRBJ2-3; 13 bases agree with TRBD2. Per the germline V gene, CDR1 is MNHEY and CDR2 is SMNVEV (reference sequence). The CDR3 sequence is 16 residues long.

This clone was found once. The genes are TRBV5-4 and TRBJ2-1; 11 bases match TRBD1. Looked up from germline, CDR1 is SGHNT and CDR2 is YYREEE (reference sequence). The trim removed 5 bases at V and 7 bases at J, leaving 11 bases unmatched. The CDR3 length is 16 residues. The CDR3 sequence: CASSSGQGASENEQFF. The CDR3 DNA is TGTGCCAGCAGTTCCGGACAGGGGGCGAGCGAAAATGAGCAGTTCTTC.

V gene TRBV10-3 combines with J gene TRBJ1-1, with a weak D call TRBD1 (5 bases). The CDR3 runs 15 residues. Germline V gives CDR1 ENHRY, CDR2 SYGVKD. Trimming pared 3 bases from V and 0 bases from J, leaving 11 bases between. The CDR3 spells CAISESRAMNTEAFF. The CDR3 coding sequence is TGTGCCATCAGTGAAAGCAGGGCCATGAACACTGAAGCTTTCTTT.

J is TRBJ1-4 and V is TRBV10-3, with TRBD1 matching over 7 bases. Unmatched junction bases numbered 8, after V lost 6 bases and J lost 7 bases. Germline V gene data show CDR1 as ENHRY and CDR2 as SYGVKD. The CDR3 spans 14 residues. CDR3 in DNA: TGTGCCATCAGACCGGGACAGACGGGTGAAAAACTGTTTTTT. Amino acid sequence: CAIRPGQTGEKLFF.

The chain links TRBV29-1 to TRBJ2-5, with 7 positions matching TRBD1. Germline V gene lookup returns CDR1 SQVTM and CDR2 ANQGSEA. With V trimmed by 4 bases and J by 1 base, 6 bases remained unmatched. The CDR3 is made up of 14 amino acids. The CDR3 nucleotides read TGCAGCGTTGTGAGACAGGGCCCCCAAGAGACCCAGTACTTC. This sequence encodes CSVVRQGPQETQYF.